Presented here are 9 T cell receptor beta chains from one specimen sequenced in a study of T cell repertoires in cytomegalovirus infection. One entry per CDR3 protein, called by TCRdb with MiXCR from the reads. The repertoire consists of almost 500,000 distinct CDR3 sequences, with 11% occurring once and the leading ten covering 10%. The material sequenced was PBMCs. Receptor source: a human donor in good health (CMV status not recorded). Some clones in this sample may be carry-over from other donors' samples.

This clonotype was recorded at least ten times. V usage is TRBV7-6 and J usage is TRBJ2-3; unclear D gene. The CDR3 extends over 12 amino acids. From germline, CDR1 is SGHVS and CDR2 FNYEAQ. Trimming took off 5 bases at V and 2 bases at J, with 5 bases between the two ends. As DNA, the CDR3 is TGTGCCAGCAGCGCCCACACAGATACGCAGTATTTT. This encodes CASSAHTDTQYF. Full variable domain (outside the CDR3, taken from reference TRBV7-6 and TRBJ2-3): GAGVSQSPRYKVTKRGQDVALRCDPISGHVSLYWYRQALGQGPEFLTYFNYEAQQDKSGLPNDRFSAERPEGSISTLTIQRTEQRDSAMYRCASSAHTDTQYFGPGTRLTVL.

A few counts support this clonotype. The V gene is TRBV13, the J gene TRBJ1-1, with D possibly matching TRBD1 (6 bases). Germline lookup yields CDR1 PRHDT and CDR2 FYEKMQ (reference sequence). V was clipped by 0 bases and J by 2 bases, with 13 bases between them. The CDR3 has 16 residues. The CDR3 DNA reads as TGTGCCAGCAGCTTAGGCCTCGGAGGGGGAAACACTGAAGCTTTCTTT. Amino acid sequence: CASSLGLGGGNTEAFF.

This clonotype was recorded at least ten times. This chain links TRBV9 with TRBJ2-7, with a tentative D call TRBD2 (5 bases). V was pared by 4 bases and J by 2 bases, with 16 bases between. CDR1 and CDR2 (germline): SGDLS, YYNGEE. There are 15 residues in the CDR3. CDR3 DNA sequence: TGTGCCAGCAGCCCCCCCTCCGGGAATCCCTACGAGCAGTACTTC. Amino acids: CASSPPSGNPYEQYF.

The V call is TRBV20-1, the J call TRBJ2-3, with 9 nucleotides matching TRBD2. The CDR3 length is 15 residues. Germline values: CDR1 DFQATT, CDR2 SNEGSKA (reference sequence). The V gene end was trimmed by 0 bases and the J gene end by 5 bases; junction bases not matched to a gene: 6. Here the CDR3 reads CSARDIAGAIDTQYF. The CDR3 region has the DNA TGCAGTGCTAGAGATATAGCGGGAGCGATAGATACGCAGTATTTT.

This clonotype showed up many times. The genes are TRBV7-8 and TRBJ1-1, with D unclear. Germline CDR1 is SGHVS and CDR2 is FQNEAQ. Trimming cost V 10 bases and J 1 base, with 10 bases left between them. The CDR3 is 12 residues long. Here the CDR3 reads CAIPRTNTEAFF. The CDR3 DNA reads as TGTGCCATTCCACGTACGAACACTGAAGCTTTCTTT.

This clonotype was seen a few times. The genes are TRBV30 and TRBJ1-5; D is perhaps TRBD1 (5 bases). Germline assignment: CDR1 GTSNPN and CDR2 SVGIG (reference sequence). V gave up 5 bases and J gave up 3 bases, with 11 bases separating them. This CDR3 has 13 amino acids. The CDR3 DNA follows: TGTGCCTGGCGGGGACCTCCCAATCAGCCCCAGCATTTT. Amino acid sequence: CAWRGPPNQPQHF.

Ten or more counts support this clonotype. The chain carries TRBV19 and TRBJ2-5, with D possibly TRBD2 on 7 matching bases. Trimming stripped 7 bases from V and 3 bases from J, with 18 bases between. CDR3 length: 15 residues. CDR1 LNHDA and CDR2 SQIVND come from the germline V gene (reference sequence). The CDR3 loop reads CASTQGGGLKETQYF. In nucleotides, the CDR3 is TGTGCCAGTACCCAAGGCGGGGGCCTCAAAGAGACCCAGTACTTC.

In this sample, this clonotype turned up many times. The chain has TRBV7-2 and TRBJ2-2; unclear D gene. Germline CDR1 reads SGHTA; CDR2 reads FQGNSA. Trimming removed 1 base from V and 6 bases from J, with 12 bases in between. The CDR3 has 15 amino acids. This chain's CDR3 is CASSLVLRKAGELFF. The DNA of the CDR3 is TGTGCCAGCAGCTTAGTGCTACGTAAGGCCGGGGAGCTGTTTTTT.

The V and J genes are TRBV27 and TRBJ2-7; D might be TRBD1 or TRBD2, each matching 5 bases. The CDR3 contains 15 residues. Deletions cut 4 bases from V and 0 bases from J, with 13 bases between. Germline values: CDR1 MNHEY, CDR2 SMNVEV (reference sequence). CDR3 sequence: CASSSPSGSSYEQYF. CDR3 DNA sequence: TGTGCCAGCAGTTCACCCTCAGGGAGCTCCTACGAGCAGTACTTC.